This TCR beta chain was identified during a study of T cells in Graves' hyperthyroidism and ophthalmopathy (dated by TCRdb to the late 2010s). Study-wide context: Peripheral blood samples were taken at the time of initial diagnosis, prior to any treatment. TCR V-J signatures able to tell the groups apart were searched for in a discovery cohort of 100 or so patients, of whom more than 40 had Graves' ophthalmopathy and around 58 had stable Graves' hyperthyroidism. Whether ophthalmopathy could be predicted prospectively was tested in an independent validation cohort made up of 18 hyperthyroidism patients plus 17 patients who later progressed to ophthalmopathy. The roughly 91 discovery patients were randomly split 7:3 into training and test sets. In about six Graves' hyperthyroidism patients, the study also compared T-cell repertoires from thyroid tissue with T-cell repertoires from blood. Following sampling, methimazole starting at 30 mg daily was given to hyperthyroidism patients, and high-dose intravenous methylprednisolone was given to ophthalmopathy patients. According to the paper, TCR Vbeta CDR3 sequencing was carried out on 135 peripheral blood samples, which came from 40 to 45 ophthalmopathy, under 85 hyperthyroidism and some 17 progressor patients.

The TCR beta CDR3 regions were amplified from the RNA transcripts. For the first round of RT-PCR on the TCR CDR3, the HTBI primer set was used together with the Qiagen OneStep RT-PCR kit. Libraries were constructed in a second round of multiplex PCR, after which size selection and purification were performed. Paired-end sequencing of the libraries was performed with 100 bp reads on an Illumina HiSeq2000. The original methods were these. SOAPnuke was used to process the raw data, removing reads that contained adapters or uncalled bases, had a mean Phred below 15, or lacked an exact match to the constant primer or identifier. High-quality paired reads were merged using COPE v1.2.5, and each unique nucleotide sequence was defined as a clonotype. MiTCR v1.1 was used to align the clonotypes against IMGT TRBV, TRBD and TRBJ reference segments. Analysis was restricted to V-J combinations with a frequency above 0.0001, which covered 99.2% of repertoires. The TCS score was defined as the ratio of F50 (clonal expansion) to E x V (chaos), calculated using BLOSUM62-based TCRdist between CDR3 peptides within each V-J. Welch's t-statistics and random forest reduced roughly 500 V-J features to roughly 13, which were used in a naive Bayes classifier (R e1071). In TCRdb, the public reads were trimmed at Q25 with fastp and aligned with MiXCR, with productive beta chains retained. When rows share a CDR3 protein, they turn into one entry using the most common DNA and genes. These V and J calls derive from TCRdb rather than the authors' analysis. This sample holds a few hundred thousand distinct CDR3 sequences; 14% to 15% were observed only once. Jointly, the top ten make up about 31% of the sample.

A patient counted as having stable Graves' hyperthyroidism if no progression to ophthalmopathy occurred over 18 months of follow-up. The hyperthyroidism patients were between 18 and 65 years old and newly diagnosed, with a disease duration of less than 2 months. The study excluded patients with uncontrolled infections, other autoimmune diseases, pregnancy or lactation. Diagnoses were established on the basis of clinical symptoms, serum thyroxine and TRAb, thyroid ultrasound, and orbital computed tomography. Ficoll-Paque density gradient centrifugation was used to isolate PBMCs from around 10 ml of fresh peripheral blood. Trizol reagent was used to extract total RNA, and RNA quality was then checked on an Agilent 2100 Bioanalyzer. Via the germline V gene, CDR1 is SGHVS and CDR2 FQNEAQ. The junction carries 16 bases between V and J, which are trimmed by 8 bases and 2 bases respectively. The CDR3 sequence holds 14 residues, the cysteine and phenylalanine included. Only the CDR3 portion is preserved as DNA: 42 bases, with reading frame beginning at the first base.

This clonotype has ten or more counts. No antigen is known for it. Nothing much larger sits one base from this clone, and base qualities are not available. Here is what the overall study found, with its caveats: Sample size was not statistically predetermined, and investigators were not blinded to group allocation. In validation, progression to ophthalmopathy was predicted by the model with 65% to 71% sensitivity and 72.22% specificity, a median of roughly 6.4 months before onset. Most expanded thyroid clonotypes (frequency above 0.001) were also detected in blood, a finding suggesting that blood repertoires may reflect thyroid immune responses. In cross-validation, a model built on a 13 V-J signature told ophthalmopathy apart from stable hyperthyroidism with approximately 91% sensitivity and approximately 84% specificity, and in testing the same model reached 80%/75%.

This clonotype was obtained from a woman in her twenties or thirties with Graves' hyperthyroidism. The sequenced sample consisted of blood. In this chain, TRBV7-8 is recombined with TRBJ2-7; TRBD2 might be the D gene, on 7 matching bases. CDR3 reads: CASGGGAGAYEQYF. The nucleotide sequence is TGTGCCAGCGGGGGAGGGGCAGGGGCCTACGAGCAGTACTTC. Supplemented by the reference TRBV7-8 and TRBJ2-7 proteins around the CDR3, the complete variable domain is GAGVSQSPRYKVAKRGQDVALRCDPISGHVSLFWYQQALGQGPEFLTYFQNEAQLDKSGLPSDRFFAERPEGSVSTLKIQRTQQEDSAVYLCASGGGAGAYEQYFGPGTRLTVT.